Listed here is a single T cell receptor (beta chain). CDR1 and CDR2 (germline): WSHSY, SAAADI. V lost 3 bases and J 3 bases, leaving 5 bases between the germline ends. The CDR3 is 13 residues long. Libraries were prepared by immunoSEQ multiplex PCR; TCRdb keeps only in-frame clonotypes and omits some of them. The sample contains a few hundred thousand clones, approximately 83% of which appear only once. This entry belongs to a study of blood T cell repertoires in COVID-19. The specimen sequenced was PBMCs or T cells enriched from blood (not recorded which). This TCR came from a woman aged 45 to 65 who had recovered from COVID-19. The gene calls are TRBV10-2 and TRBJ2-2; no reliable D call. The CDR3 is CASSDHYTGELFF. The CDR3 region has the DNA TGCGCCAGCAGTGATCACTACACCGGGGAGCTGTTTTTT.